The T cell receptor (beta chain) described here comes from a study of T cell responses to AZD1222 COVID-19 vaccine. The method was immunoSEQ multiplex PCR; TCRdb's version includes in-frame clones alone and lacks a portion of them. The profile covers about 190,000 clones, with roughly 93% appearing a single time and roughly 0.99% taken by the ten largest. CDR1 is SGHAT and CDR2 is FQNNGV in the germline V gene. V was trimmed by 0 bases and J by 7 bases, leaving 13 bases between them. CDR3 length: 14 residues. This specimen was peripheral blood, taken on day 0 of AZD1222 vaccination. The origin of this receptor is an adult in good health. The V call is TRBV11-2, the J call TRBJ2-7; D could derive from TRBD1 or TRBD2 (6 bases each). This CDR3 reads CASSLDPGAWEQYF. CDR3 DNA sequence: TGTGCCAGCAGCTTAGATCCGGGGGCCTGGGAGCAGTACTTC.